The 24 T cell receptor beta chains listed next were all sequenced from one sample in a study of shared T cell receptors in the human thymus. Here immunoSEQ multiplex PCR was the method, and the copy in TCRdb shows in-frame clones only, minus some. The sample records 500,000 to 850,000 clones, around 87% being singletons. These sequences were also reported in another study, on human thymus T cells.

The sequenced material came from thymocytes. The receptor set was obtained from a boy under two years old with a congenital heart defect.

The chain employs TRBV28 and TRBJ2-5; D unresolved. The V and J ends lost 3 bases and 2 bases respectively, with 13 bases between them. CDR1 is MDHEN, CDR2 SYDVKM, per germline. The CDR3 is 15 residues long. The CDR3 DNA is TGTGCCAGCAGTTTCGCTGAGGCGAATCAAGAGACCCAGTACTTC. This encodes CASSFAEANQETQYF. Using reference TRBV28 and TRBJ2-5 for the parts outside the CDR3, the full variable domain is DVKVTQSSRYLVKRTGEKVFLECVQDMDHENMFWYRQDPGLGLRLIYFSYDVKMKEKGDIPEGYSVSREKKERFSLILESASTNQTSMYLCASSFAEANQETQYFGPGTRLLVL.

This chain connects TRBV19 to TRBJ2-2; TRBD2 aligns across 7 bases. With V trimmed by 3 bases and J by 6 bases, 7 bases remained unmatched. Germline CDR1 and CDR2: LNHDA and SQIVND (reference sequence). This CDR3 contains 15 residues. The chain's CDR3 is CASSIQRDLPGELFF. DNA of the CDR3: TGTGCCAGTAGTATCCAGCGGGATCTACCCGGGGAGCTGTTTTTT.

V is TRBV25-1 and J is TRBJ1-4; a possible D gene is TRBD1 (5 bases). The CDR3 is made up of 12 amino acids. Deletions cut 6 bases from V and 3 bases from J, with 5 bases between. Germline CDR1 reads MGHDK; CDR2 reads SYGVNS. The CDR3: CASRGPNEKLFF. The CDR3 coding sequence is TGTGCCAGCAGGGGGCCTAATGAAAAACTGTTTTTT.

The rearrangement joins TRBV7-9 to TRBJ2-5; possibly TRBD2 for D (5 bases). The J call is doubtful: the DNA matches TRBJ2-7 better. Germline loops: CDR1 SEHNR, CDR2 FQNEAQ (reference sequence). The CDR3 extends over 15 amino acids. In nucleotides, the CDR3 is TGTGCCAGCAGCCCCCCGAACGGGGTGGGCTACGAGCAGTACTTC. This sequence encodes CASSPPNGVGYEQYF.

This chain uses TRBV30 with TRBJ2-1, with TRBD2 matching over 13 bases. The CDR3 runs to 14 residues. Losses at the gene ends were 5 bases for V and 7 bases for J; bases not matched to a gene: 5. CDR1 GTSNPN and CDR2 SVGIG come from the germline V gene (reference sequence). The DNA of the CDR3 is TGTGCCTGGGGGCGGACTAGCGGGAGAAATGAGCAGTTCTTC. It codes for CAWGRTSGRNEQFF.

The gene calls are TRBV19 and TRBJ1-2, with no clear D. Trimming cost V 5 bases and J 6 bases, with 19 bases left between them. Germline V lookup: CDR1 LNHDA, CDR2 SQIVND (reference sequence). The CDR3 consists of 15 residues. In DNA form, the CDR3 reads TGTGCCAGTAGTTCCCGGTCCGAAGCCTTGAATGGCTACACCTTC. Its protein is CASSSRSEALNGYTF.

The chain recombines TRBV19 with TRBJ1-1; D gene unclear. Trimming pared 11 bases from V and 7 bases from J, leaving 11 bases between. Germline lookup yields CDR1 LNHDA and CDR2 SQIVND (reference sequence). CDR3 length: 10 amino acids. The CDR3 sequence is CAVGFGEAFF. DNA for the CDR3: TGTGCCGTGGGCTTCGGTGAAGCTTTCTTT.

J is TRBJ2-7 and V is TRBV5-1; D is unresolved. Germline V CDR1 and CDR2: SGHRS, YFSETQ. The CDR3 totals 12 residues. The germline V and J ends were trimmed by 5 bases and 3 bases, with 9 bases remaining between them. The CDR3: CASSGPFYEQYF. As DNA, the CDR3 is TGCGCCAGCAGTGGGCCATTCTACGAGCAGTACTTC.

The chain links TRBV19 to TRBJ1-6, with 7 nucleotides matching TRBD1. Unmatched junction bases numbered 6, after V lost 5 bases and J lost 5 bases. The CDR3 length is 15 residues. From germline, CDR1 is LNHDA and CDR2 SQIVND (reference sequence). Written as DNA, the CDR3 is TGTGCCAGTAGTCGGGACAGACAGCATAATTCACCCCTCCACTTT. Encoded protein: CASSRDRQHNSPLHF.

In regard to this clone: This specimen includes other DNA sequences encoding the same CDR3. The CDR3 DNA reads TGTGCCAGCAGCGTTGGGACAGCCACAGATACGCAGTATTTT. It specifies CASSVGTATDTQYF. This chain uses TRBV9 with TRBJ2-3, with TRBD1 matching over 7 bases. The V and J ends lost 2 bases and 2 bases, in that order; junction bases with no gene match: 2. The CDR3 sequence is 14 residues long. The germline gives CDR1 SGDLS, CDR2 YYNGEE.

V and J are TRBV27 and TRBJ2-3, with 9 bases that match TRBD1. The V segment lost 7 bases and the J segment 5 bases; nucleotides outside the gene matches: 16. This CDR3 comprises 17 residues. Germline V gives CDR1 MNHEY, CDR2 SMNVEV (reference sequence). CDR3 sequence (DNA): TGTGCCAGCAATAAGGGACAGGGAAAATACGTAGGAGATACGCAGTATTTT. Encoded protein: CASNKGQGKYVGDTQYF.

The chain couples TRBV16 to TRBJ1-6, with 9 bases identical to TRBD1. The CDR3 is 14 amino acids. V was clipped by 5 bases and J by 9 bases; unmatched bases: 5. CDR1 is KGHSY and CDR2 is FQNENV in the germline V gene. This CDR3 is CASSSGTGSSPLHF. The CDR3, as DNA: TGTGCCAGCAGCTCGGGGACAGGGAGTTCACCCCTCCACTTT.

V and J are TRBV14 and TRBJ2-1; TRBD1 agrees at 9 bases. The germline CDR1 and CDR2 sequences are SGHDN and FVKESK. This CDR3 spans 23 amino acids. The J segment lost 0 bases and the V segment lost 2 bases, leaving 23 bases of the junction unmatched. The CDR3 protein is CASSQSRTTRQGVLPSSYNEQFF. The CDR3 DNA follows: TGTGCCAGCAGCCAAAGCCGGACAACTAGACAGGGGGTCTTACCGAGCTCCTACAATGAGCAGTTCTTC.

The rearrangement links TRBV19 to TRBJ1-1; possible D gene TRBD1, 5 bases. Germline V gene sequence: CDR1 LNHDA, CDR2 SQIVND (reference sequence). Trimming stripped 5 bases from V and 4 bases from J, with 14 bases between. The CDR3 spans 14 residues. CDR3 region: CASSPPPGSTEAFF. In DNA form, the CDR3 reads TGTGCCAGTAGTCCGCCCCCAGGGTCCACTGAAGCTTTCTTT.

V and J are TRBV28 and TRBJ2-5, with D uncertain. The CDR3 loop spans 14 amino acids. CDR1 and CDR2 (germline): MDHEN, SYDVKM. The ends were cut back, 6 bases at V and 2 bases at J, with 13 bases in the middle. CDR3 sequence: CASSPVVEQETQYF. The CDR3 bases are TGTGCCAGCAGCCCTGTTGTAGAGCAAGAGACCCAGTACTTC.

This chain connects TRBV14 to TRBJ1-1; no clear D gene. Deletions cut 2 bases from V and 0 bases from J, with 10 bases between. From germline, CDR1 is SGHDN and CDR2 FVKESK. The CDR3 runs 15 residues. CDR3 coding DNA: TGTGCCAGCAGCCAACTCGGGGTCATGAACACTGAAGCTTTCTTT. Translating it yields CASSQLGVMNTEAFF.

This chain connects TRBV29-1 to TRBJ2-1; perhaps TRBD2 as D (6 bases). This CDR3 spans 12 amino acids. V was trimmed by 4 bases and J by 9 bases, leaving 13 bases between them. CDR1 and CDR2 from the germline V gene are SQVTM and ANQGSEA. The CDR3 reads CSVVSGGLEQFF. The CDR3 DNA follows: TGCAGCGTTGTTAGCGGAGGGCTTGAGCAGTTCTTC.

The table lists this clone with a count of one. The chain recombines TRBV7-2 with TRBJ2-7, with D tentatively TRBD1 (6 bases). The V and J ends lost 1 base and 5 bases respectively, with 15 bases between them. This CDR3 has 15 residues. Germline-derived CDR1 and CDR2 are SGHTA and FQGNSA. CDR3 DNA: TGTGCCAGCAGCTTAGGGCAGGGGCTCCCCCACGAGCAGTACTTC. The encoded protein is CASSLGQGLPHEQYF.

This chain links TRBV10-3 with TRBJ2-2; tentative D call: TRBD2 (5 bases). Germline CDR1 reads ENHRY; CDR2 reads SYGVKD. CDR3 length: 15 amino acids. Trimming cost V 6 bases and J 0 bases, with 11 bases left between them. The CDR3 is CAIRIGGPNTGELFF. CDR3 nucleotides: TGTGCCATCAGAATTGGAGGTCCGAACACCGGGGAGCTGTTTTTT.

This clone appeared a single time. Here the CDR3 reads CASSPPAGEGTEAFF. In DNA, the CDR3 is TGTGCCAGCTCACCACCGGCAGGGGAGGGCACTGAAGCTTTCTTT. The chain links TRBV18 to TRBJ1-1, with D tentatively TRBD1 (6 bases). With 0 bases removed from V and 4 bases from J, the gap between germline ends came to 12 bases. Looked up from germline, CDR1 is KGHSH and CDR2 is LQKENI. The CDR3 is 15 amino acids. Full variable domain (outside the CDR3, taken from reference TRBV18 and TRBJ1-1): NAGVMQNPRHLVRRRGQEARLRCSPMKGHSHVYWYRQLPEEGLKFMVYLQKENIIDESGMPKERFSAEFPKEGPSILRIQQVVRGDSAAYFCASSPPAGEGTEAFFGQGTRLTVV.

The chain combines TRBV4-1 with TRBJ2-5; TRBD2 matches at 7 bases. The DNA end lines up better with TRBJ2-7; the J call may be wrong. The V gene's germline CDR1 is MGHRA and CDR2 YSYEKL. The CDR3 runs to 16 residues. The CDR3 DNA sequence: TGCGCCAGCAGCCAAGGTAGCAGGACGGCGGGGGACGAGCAGTACTTC. It specifies CASSQGSRTAGDEQYF.

The chain couples TRBV5-1 to TRBJ1-6, with TRBD1 identical over 9 bases. The trim removed 5 bases at V and 9 bases at J, leaving 6 bases unmatched. The CDR3 totals 14 residues. CDR1 and CDR2 from the germline V gene are SGHRS and YFSETQ. This CDR3 reads CASRFGTGTSPLHF. CDR3 coding DNA: TGCGCCAGCAGATTCGGGACAGGGACTTCACCCCTCCACTTT. Full variable domain (missing parts from reference TRBV5-1 and TRBJ1-6): KAGVTQTPRYLIKTRGQQVTLSCSPISGHRSVSWYQQTPGQGLQFLFEYFSETQRNKGNFPGRFSGRQFSNSRSEMNVSTLELGDSALYLCASRFGTGTSPLHFGNGTRLTVT.

This clone was recorded once. This sequence joins TRBV2 and TRBJ1-1; D unclear. Germline values: CDR1 SNHLY, CDR2 FYNNEI. The CDR3 is made up of 11 amino acids. The V end lost 3 bases, the J end lost 8 bases, and 7 bases lay between the germline ends. As DNA, the CDR3 is TGTGCCAGCAGTGACGTAGAAGAAGCTTTCTTT. The encoded protein is CASSDVEEAFF. The whole variable domain, remainder taken from reference TRBV2 and TRBJ1-1, is EPEVTQTPSHQVTQMGQEVILRCVPISNHLYFYWYRQILGQKVEFLVSFYNNEISEKSEIFDDQFSVERPDGSNFTLKIRSTKLEDSAMYFCASSDVEEAFFGQGTRLTVV.

The chain couples TRBV2 to TRBJ1-1; 10 nucleotides agree with TRBD1. V lost 6 bases, J lost 4 bases, and 5 bases stayed unmatched. The CDR3 is made up of 14 amino acids. Germline CDR1 reads SNHLY; CDR2 reads FYNNEI. The DNA of the CDR3 is TGTGCCAGCAGGGGGACAGGGGCCGGCACTGAAGCTTTCTTT. It is translated as CASRGTGAGTEAFF. The full variable domain, its missing parts supplied by reference TRBV2 and TRBJ1-1, is EPEVTQTPSHQVTQMGQEVILRCVPISNHLYFYWYRQILGQKVEFLVSFYNNEISEKSEIFDDQFSVERPDGSNFTLKIRSTKLEDSAMYFCASRGTGAGTEAFFGQGTRLTVV.